Sequencing of this TCR beta chain was carried out in a study of control samples from healthy donors and cancer patients (dated by TCRdb to 2018 to 2020). On this clone: Its binding antigen is unknown. No qualities accompany the bases; no much larger clone lies one base away.

Based on the germline V gene, the CDR1 and CDR2 sequences are SGHNT and YENEEA. For this chain, trimming is 5 bases at the V end and 2 bases at the J end, and the number of junction bases without a gene match is 6. Including cysteine and phenylalanine, the CDR3 has 17 amino acids. Only the CDR3 portion is preserved as DNA: 51 bases, with reading frame beginning at the first base. Library prep was done by the immunoSEQ multiplex PCR assay. Held by TCRdb, this immuneACCESS table contains in-frame sequences only and omits some clones. Under half of the omission traces to an unresolved V gene where checked; the cause of the rest is unknown. The sample has roughly 100,000 clones on record, 80% to 90% of them singletons. More than 7% of the sample is taken by the ten largest.

This TCR came from a man aged 25-40 years in good health. The chain was built from TRBV11-3 and TRBJ2-2; 12 of the junction bases match TRBD1. Material for sequencing was blood. The nucleotides read TGTGCCAGCAGCCGCGGGACAGGGGGCTATAACACCGGGGAGCTGTTTTTT. Its product reads: CASSRGTGGYNTGELFF.